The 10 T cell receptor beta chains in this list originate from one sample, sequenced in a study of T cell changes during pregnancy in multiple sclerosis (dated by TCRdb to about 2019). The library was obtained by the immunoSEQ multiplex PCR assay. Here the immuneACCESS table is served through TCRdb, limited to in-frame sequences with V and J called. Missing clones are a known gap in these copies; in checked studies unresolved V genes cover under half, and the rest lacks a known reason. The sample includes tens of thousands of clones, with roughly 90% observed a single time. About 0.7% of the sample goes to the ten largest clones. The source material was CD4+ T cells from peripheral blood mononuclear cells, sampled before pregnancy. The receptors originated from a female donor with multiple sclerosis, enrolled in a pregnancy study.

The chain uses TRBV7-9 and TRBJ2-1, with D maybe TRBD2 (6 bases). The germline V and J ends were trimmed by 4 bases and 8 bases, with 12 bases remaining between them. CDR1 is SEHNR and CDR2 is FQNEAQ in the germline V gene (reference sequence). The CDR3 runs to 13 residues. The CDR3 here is CASSSGDRDEQFF. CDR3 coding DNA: TGTGCCAGCAGCTCGGGGGATCGCGATGAGCAGTTCTTC. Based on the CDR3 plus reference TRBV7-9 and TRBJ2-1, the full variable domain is DTGVSQNPRHKITKRGQNVTFRCDPISEHNRLYWYRQTLGQGPEFLTYFQNEAQLEKSRLLSDRFSAERPKGSFSTLEIQRTEQGDSAMYLCASSSGDRDEQFFGPGTRLTVL.

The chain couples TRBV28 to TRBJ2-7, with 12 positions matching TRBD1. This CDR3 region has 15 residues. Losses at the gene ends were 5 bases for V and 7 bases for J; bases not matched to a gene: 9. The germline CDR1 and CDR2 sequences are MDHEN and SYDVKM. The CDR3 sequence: CASSPIGTGGAEQYF. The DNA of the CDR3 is TGTGCCAGCAGTCCGATCGGGACAGGGGGCGCGGAGCAGTACTTC.

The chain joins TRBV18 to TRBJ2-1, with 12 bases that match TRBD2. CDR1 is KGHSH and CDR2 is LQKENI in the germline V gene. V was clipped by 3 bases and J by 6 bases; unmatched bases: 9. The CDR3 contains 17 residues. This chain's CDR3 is CASSPPGLAGFSNEQFF. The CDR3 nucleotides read TGTGCCAGCTCACCCCCTGGACTAGCGGGATTCTCCAATGAGCAGTTCTTC. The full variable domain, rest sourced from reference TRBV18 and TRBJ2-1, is NAGVMQNPRHLVRRRGQEARLRCSPMKGHSHVYWYRQLPEEGLKFMVYLQKENIIDESGMPKERFSAEFPKEGPSILRIQQVVRGDSAAYFCASSPPGLAGFSNEQFFGPGTRLTVL.

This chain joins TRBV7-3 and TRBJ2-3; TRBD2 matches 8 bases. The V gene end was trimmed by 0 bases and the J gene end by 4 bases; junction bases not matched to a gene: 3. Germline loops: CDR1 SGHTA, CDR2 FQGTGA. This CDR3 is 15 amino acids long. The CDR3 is CASSLTGGLADTQYF. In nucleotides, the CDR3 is TGTGCCAGCAGCTTAACGGGGGGACTAGCAGATACGCAGTATTTT.

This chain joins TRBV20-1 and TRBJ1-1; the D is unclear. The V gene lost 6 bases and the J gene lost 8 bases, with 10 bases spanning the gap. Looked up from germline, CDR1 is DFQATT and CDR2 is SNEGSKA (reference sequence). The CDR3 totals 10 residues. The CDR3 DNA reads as TGCAGTGCCACAGATATAGAAGCTTTCTTT. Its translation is CSATDIEAFF.

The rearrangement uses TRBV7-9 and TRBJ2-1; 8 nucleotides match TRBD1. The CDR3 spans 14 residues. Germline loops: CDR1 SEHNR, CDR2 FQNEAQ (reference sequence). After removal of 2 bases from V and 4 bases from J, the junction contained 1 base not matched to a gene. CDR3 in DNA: TGTGCCAGCAGCTTACAGGGGGCGTACAATGAGCAGTTCTTC. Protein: CASSLQGAYNEQFF. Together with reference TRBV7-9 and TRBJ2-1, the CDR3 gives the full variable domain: DTGVSQNPRHKITKRGQNVTFRCDPISEHNRLYWYRQTLGQGPEFLTYFQNEAQLEKSRLLSDRFSAERPKGSFSTLEIQRTEQGDSAMYLCASSLQGAYNEQFFGPGTRLTVL.

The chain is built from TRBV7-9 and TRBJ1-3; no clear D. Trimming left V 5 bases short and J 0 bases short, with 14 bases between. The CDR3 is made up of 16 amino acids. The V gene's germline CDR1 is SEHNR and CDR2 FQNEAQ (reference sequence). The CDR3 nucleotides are TGTGCCAGCAGCCCCCTCTCGCCGAGCTCTGGAAACACCATATATTTT. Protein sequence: CASSPLSPSSGNTIYF.

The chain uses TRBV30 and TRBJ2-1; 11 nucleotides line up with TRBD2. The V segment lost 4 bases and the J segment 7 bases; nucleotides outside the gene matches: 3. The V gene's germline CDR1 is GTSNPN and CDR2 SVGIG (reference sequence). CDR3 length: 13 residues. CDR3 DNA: TGTGCCTGGACTAGCGGGAGGAGTAATGAGCAGTTCTTC. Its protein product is CAWTSGRSNEQFF.

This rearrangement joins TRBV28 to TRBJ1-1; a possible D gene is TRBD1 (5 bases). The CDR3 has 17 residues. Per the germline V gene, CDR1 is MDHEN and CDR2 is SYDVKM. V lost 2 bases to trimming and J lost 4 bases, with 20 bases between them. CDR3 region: CASSLVGGVVMGTEAFF. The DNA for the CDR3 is TGTGCCAGCAGTTTAGTCGGAGGGGTGGTGATGGGCACTGAAGCTTTCTTT. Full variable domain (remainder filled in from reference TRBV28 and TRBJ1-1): DVKVTQSSRYLVKRTGEKVFLECVQDMDHENMFWYRQDPGLGLRLIYFSYDVKMKEKGDIPEGYSVSREKKERFSLILESASTNQTSMYLCASSLVGGVVMGTEAFFGQGTRLTVV.

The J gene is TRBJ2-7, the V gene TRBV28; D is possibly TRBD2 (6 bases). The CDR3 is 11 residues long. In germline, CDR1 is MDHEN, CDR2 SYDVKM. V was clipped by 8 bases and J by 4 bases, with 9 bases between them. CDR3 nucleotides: TGTGCCAGCGTGGAGGGATACGAGCAGTACTTC. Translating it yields CASVEGYEQYF.